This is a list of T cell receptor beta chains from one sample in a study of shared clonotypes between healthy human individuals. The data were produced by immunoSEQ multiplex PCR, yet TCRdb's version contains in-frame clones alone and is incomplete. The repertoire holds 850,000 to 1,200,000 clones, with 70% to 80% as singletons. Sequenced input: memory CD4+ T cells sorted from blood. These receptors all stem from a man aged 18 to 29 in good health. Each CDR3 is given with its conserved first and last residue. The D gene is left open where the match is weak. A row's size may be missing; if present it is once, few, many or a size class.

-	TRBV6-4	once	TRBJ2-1	CASSAFGEGAYNEQFF	TGTGCCAGCAGTGCCTTTGGGGAGGGGGCCTACAATGAGCAGTTCTTC
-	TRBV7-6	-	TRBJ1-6	CASSLKGPSHSPLHF	TGTGCCAGCAGCTTAAAGGGGCCATCTCATTCACCCCTCCACTTT
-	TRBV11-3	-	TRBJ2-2	CASSPAGQYTGELFF	TGTGCCAGCAGCCCCGCGGGACAGTACACCGGGGAGCTGTTTTTT
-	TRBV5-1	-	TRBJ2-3	CASSPGQPRDTQYF	TGCGCCAGCAGCCCTGGACAACCGCGGGATACGCAGTATTTT
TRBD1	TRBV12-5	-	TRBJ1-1	CASAPGQANTEAFF	TGTGCTAGTGCCCCGGGACAGGCCAACACTGAAGCTTTCTTT
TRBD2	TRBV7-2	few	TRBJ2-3	CASSLMASGRPDTQYF	TGTGCCAGCAGCTTAATGGCTAGCGGGAGACCAGATACGCAGTATTTT
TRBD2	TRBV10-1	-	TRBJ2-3	CASSDSGRATDTQYF	TGCGCCAGCAGTGATAGCGGGAGGGCGACAGATACGCAGTATTTT
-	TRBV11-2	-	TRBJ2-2	CASSSRGINTGELFF	TGTGCCAGCAGCTCGCGAGGGATAAACACCGGGGAGCTGTTTTTT
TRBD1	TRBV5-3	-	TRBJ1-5	CARSFRDREDQPQHF	TGTGCCAGAAGCTTCAGGGACAGGGAGGATCAGCCCCAGCATTTT
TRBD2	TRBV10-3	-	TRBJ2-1	CATTSGASSYNEQFF	TGTGCCACGACTAGCGGGGCGAGCTCCTACAATGAGCAGTTCTTC
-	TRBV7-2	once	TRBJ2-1	CASSTVGGHNEQFF	TGTGCCAGCAGCACCGTTGGAGGGCACAATGAGCAGTTCTTC
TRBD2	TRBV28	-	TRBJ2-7	CASTLSGGLNEQYF	TGTGCCAGCACGTTAAGCGGGGGCCTTAACGAGCAGTACTTC
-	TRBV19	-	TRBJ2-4	CASSFSGVTIAKNIQYF	TGTGCCAGTAGTTTCTCTGGGGTCACCATAGCCAAAAACATTCAGTACTTC
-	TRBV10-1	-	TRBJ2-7	CASSESFGSQQYF	TGCGCCAGCAGTGAGTCCTTCGGGAGTCAGCAGTACTTC
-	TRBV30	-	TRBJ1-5	CAWSVLGVRQPQHF	TGTGCCTGGAGTGTACTAGGGGTCCGTCAGCCCCAGCATTTT
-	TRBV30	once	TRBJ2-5	CAWSVWTSYRTQYF	TGTGCCTGGAGTGTTTGGACTTCGTATCGGACCCAGTACTTC
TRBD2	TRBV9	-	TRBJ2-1	CASSFSGAGAMQFF	TGTGCCAGCAGCTTCTCTGGAGCGGGGGCGATGCAGTTCTTC
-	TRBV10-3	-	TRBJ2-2	CAISEQNTGELFF	TGTGCCATCAGTGAGCAGAACACCGGGGAGCTGTTTTTT
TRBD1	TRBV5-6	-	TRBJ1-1	CASRGQDLHEAFF	TGTGCCAGCAGGGGACAGGATCTTCATGAAGCTTTCTTT
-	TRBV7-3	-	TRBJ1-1	CASSPSGAGTEAFF	TGTGCCAGCAGCCCCTCAGGGGCTGGCACTGAAGCTTTCTTT
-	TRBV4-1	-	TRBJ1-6	CASSQSARTPLHF	TGCGCCAGCAGCCAATCGGCCAGGACACCCCTCCACTTT
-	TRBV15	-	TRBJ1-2	CATSRAAGGTNYGYTF	TGTGCCACCAGCAGAGCCGCGGGGGGGACTAACTATGGCTACACCTTC
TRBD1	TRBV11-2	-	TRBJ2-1	CASRSTGVNEQFF	TGTGCCAGCAGATCCACAGGGGTGAATGAGCAGTTCTTC
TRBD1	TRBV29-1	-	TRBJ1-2	CSVLFPRDRGQGYTF	TGCAGCGTCTTATTCCCCCGGGACAGGGGGCAAGGCTACACCTTC
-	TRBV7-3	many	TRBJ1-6	CASSLNSGSSPLHF	TGTGCCAGCAGCTTAAACTCCGGTAGCTCACCCCTCCACTTT
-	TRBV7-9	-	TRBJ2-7	CASSSQGYEQYF	TGTGCCAGCAGCTCCCAGGGCTACGAGCAGTACTTC
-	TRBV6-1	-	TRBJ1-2	CASSSGTPLGLTF	TGTGCCAGCAGTTCCGGGACCCCCCTAGGTTTAACCTTC
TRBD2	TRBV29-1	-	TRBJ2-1	CSGQREGPYNEQFF	TGCAGCGGACAGCGGGAGGGGCCCTACAATGAGCAGTTCTTC
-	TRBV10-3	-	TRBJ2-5	CAIRGPLQETQYF	TGTGCCATCAGGGGACCCCTACAAGAGACCCAGTACTTC